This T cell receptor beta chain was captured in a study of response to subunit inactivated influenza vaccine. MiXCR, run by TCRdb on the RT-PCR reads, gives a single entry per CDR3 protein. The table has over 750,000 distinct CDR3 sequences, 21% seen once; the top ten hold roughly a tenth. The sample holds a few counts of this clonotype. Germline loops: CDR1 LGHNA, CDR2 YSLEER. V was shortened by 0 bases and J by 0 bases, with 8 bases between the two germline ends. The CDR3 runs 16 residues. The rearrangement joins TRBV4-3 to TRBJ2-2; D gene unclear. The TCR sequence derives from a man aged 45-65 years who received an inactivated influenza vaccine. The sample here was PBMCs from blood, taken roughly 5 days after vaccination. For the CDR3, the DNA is TGCGCCAGCAGCCAAGATTTAGGGCCGAACACCGGGGAGCTGTTTTTT. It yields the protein CASSQDLGPNTGELFF.